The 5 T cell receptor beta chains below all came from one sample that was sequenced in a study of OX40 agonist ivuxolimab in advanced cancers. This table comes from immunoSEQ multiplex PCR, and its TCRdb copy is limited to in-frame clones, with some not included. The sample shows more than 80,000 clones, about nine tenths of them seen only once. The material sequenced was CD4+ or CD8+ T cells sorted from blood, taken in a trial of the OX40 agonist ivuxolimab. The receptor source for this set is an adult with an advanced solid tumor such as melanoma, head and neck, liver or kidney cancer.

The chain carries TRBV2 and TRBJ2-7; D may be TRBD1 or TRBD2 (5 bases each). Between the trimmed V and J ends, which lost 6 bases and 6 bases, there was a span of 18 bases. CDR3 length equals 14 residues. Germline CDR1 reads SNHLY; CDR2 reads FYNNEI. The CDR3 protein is CASSWDGLGGEQYF. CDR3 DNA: TGTGCCAGCAGCTGGGACGGACTCGGCGGCGAGCAGTACTTC.

CDR3 DNA: TGCGCCAGCAGCCAAGATCGCTCGGAGCAGTACTTC. It specifies CASSQDRSEQYF. The chain employs TRBV4-3 and TRBJ2-7; D unresolved. Germline CDR1 reads LGHNA; CDR2 reads YSLEER. This CDR3 is 12 amino acids long. V lost 0 bases and J lost 7, with 7 bases in between.

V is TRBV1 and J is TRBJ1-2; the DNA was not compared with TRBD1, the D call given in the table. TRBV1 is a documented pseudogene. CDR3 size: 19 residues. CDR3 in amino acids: CTSSQLPPSRGQDSYGYTF. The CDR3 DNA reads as TGCACCAGCAGCCAATTGCCCCCGTCTAGGGGGCAAGACTCTTATGGCTACACCTTC.

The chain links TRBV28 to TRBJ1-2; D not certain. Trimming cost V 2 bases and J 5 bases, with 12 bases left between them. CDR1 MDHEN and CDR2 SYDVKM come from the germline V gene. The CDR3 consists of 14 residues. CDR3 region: CASSLHGESYGYTF. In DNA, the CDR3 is TGTGCCAGCAGTTTACACGGGGAATCTTATGGCTACACCTTC.

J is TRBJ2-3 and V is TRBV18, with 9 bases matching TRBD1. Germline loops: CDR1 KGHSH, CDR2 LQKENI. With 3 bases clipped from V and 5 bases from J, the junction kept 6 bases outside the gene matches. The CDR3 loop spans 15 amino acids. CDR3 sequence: CASSPGQGVKDTQYF. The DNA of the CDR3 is TGTGCCAGCTCACCGGGACAGGGAGTCAAAGATACGCAGTATTTT.